This T cell receptor (beta chain) originates from a study of long-term antiretroviral therapy in people with HIV. Study-level findings and limits: Therapy changes, viral resistance and ART adherence were not documented in the available data. Against controls, HIV repertoires showed narrower ranges of CDR3 length.

Between the trimmed V and J ends, which lost 9 bases and 3 bases, there was a span of 12 bases. The CDR3 extends over 13 amino acids. The germline V gene encodes CDR1 SEHNR and CDR2 FQNEAQ (reference sequence). At the survey level, the v3.0 immunoSEQ assay was run. Data came from immunoSEQ multiplex PCR; TCRdb stores just in-frame clones and leaves some out. Of about 11,000 clones listed, about 86% are singletons. Concerning this clone itself: Its antigen is unidentified.

Every HIV-positive participant received treatment in the United States. This material consisted of unsorted PBMCs, taken around 7.2 years after starting antiretroviral therapy. The chain joins TRBV7-9 to TRBJ2-1; TRBD2 might be the D (6 bases). The clonotype originates from a man in his fifties or sixties with HIV. The CDR3 sequence: CASRLAHYNEQFF. CDR3 DNA sequence: TGTGCCAGTCGGCTAGCGCACTACAATGAGCAGTTCTTC.